Listed here are 8 T cell receptor beta chains from one sample, sequenced in a study of blood T cell repertoires in COVID-19. The table came from immunoSEQ multiplex PCR; TCRdb's copy has only in-frame clones and leaves some out. The sample has about 19,000 clones, 88% seen once; the top ten hold 11%. Sample: peripheral blood. The receptors were sampled from a human donor in a cohort sampled during active COVID-19.

The rearrangement joins TRBV11-2 to TRBJ2-7; D is ambiguous. The CDR3 sequence is 11 residues long. Germline CDR1 is SGHAT and CDR2 is FQNNGV. V lost 4 bases and J 3 bases, leaving 4 bases between the germline ends. For the CDR3, the DNA is TGTGCCAGCAGCTCCCTCTACGAGCAGTACTTC. Its translation: CASSSLYEQYF.

In DNA, the CDR3 is TGTGCCAGCTCACCACCTCGTTCAGGGAAGACTGGAAACACCATATATTTT. This gives the protein CASSPPRSGKTGNTIYF. The gene calls are TRBV18 and TRBJ1-3; a weak D match, TRBD1 (5 bases). Trimming shortened V by 0 bases and J by 2 bases, and 14 bases separated the two germline ends. The CDR3 loop spans 17 amino acids. Germline assignment: CDR1 KGHSH and CDR2 LQKENI.

V usage is TRBV6-4 and J usage is TRBJ1-2; D perhaps matches TRBD1 (5 bases). Germline values: CDR1 MRHNA, CDR2 SNTAGT. The CDR3 totals 13 residues. The V gene lost 2 bases and the J gene lost 8 bases, with 12 bases spanning the gap. CDR3 in DNA: TGTGCCAGCAGTGACGGGGCCCGAATGGGCTACACCTTC. Its translation is CASSDGARMGYTF.

This clone came up a few times. The J gene is TRBJ1-4, the V gene TRBV29-1; TRBD1 agrees at 9 bases. The V gene's germline CDR1 is SQVTM and CDR2 ANQGSEA. This CDR3 is 13 amino acids long. V shed 6 bases, J shed 7 bases, and the junction held 6 bases outside the gene matches. The CDR3 region has the DNA TGCAGCGTAAAGGGACAGGGAACTGAAAAACTGTTTTTT. Encoded protein: CSVKGQGTEKLFF.

The V and J genes are TRBV5-1 and TRBJ1-1, with 7 positions matching TRBD1. After removal of 5 bases from V and 1 base from J, the junction contained 5 bases not matched to a gene. Germline values: CDR1 SGHRS, CDR2 YFSETQ. The CDR3 runs to 14 residues. The CDR3 DNA reads as TGCGCCAGCAGTGAGACAGGGTCGAACACTGAAGCTTTCTTT. Its protein product is CASSETGSNTEAFF.

Concerning this clone: This same CDR3 is encoded by further DNA sequences in the sample. The CDR3 here is CASSLERGNTIYF. The CDR3, as DNA: TGTGCCAGCAGCTTAGAGCGGGGCAACACCATATATTTT. The chain joins TRBV7-9 to TRBJ1-3, with D maybe TRBD1 (5 bases). CDR1 is SEHNR and CDR2 is FQNEAQ in the germline V gene (reference sequence). CDR3 length: 13 amino acids. Trimming removed 1 base at V and 7 bases at J, with 8 bases between.

The rearrangement uses TRBV5-1 and TRBJ2-7; possible D gene TRBD1, 6 bases. The germline V and J ends were trimmed by 0 bases and 1 base, with 8 bases remaining between them. This CDR3 is 14 amino acids long. Per the germline V gene, CDR1 is SGHRS and CDR2 is YFSETQ. The CDR3 protein is CASSLEQGSYEQYF. The CDR3 bases are TGCGCCAGCAGCTTGGAACAGGGTTCCTACGAGCAGTACTTC.

The genes are TRBV11-2 and TRBJ1-1, with 8 bases aligning to TRBD1. This CDR3 is built from 15 residues. Germline CDR1 and CDR2: SGHAT and FQNNGV. Trimming took 5 bases from V and 4 from J; bases not matched to a gene: 9. The CDR3 DNA reads as TGTGCCAGCAGCAAAGAGATTACAGGGGGCACTGAAGCTTTCTTT. It yields the protein CASSKEITGGTEAFF. The full variable domain, rest sourced from reference TRBV11-2 and TRBJ1-1, is EAGVAQSPRYKIIEKRQSVAFWCNPISGHATLYWYQQILGQGPKLLIQFQNNGVVDDSQLPKDRFSAERLKGVDSTLKIQPAKLEDSAVYLCASSKEITGGTEAFFGQGTRLTVV.